This TCR beta chain was identified during a study of a mutant IDH1 vaccine in newly diagnosed glioma. About the study: Vaccinations were initiated 4-6 weeks following radiotherapy alone, or were given together with temozolomide cycles. Treated patients, averaging 40.4 years, were approximately 60% male and about 40% female. Patients were pretreated with radiotherapy, temozolomide, or both, mostly both.

The method was immunoSEQ multiplex PCR; TCRdb's version includes in-frame clones alone and lacks a portion of them. The sample has more than 55,000 clones, more than 80% seen once. Per germline, CDR1 MNHNS and CDR2 SASEGT. Deletions cut 10 bases from V and 3 bases from J, with 16 bases between. This CDR3 region has 13 residues. In the case of this clone: No antigen is known for it.

Time point given: week 11, during vaccination. In the vaccine, a single dose held 300 ug of the mutant IDH1 20-mer peptide, along with topical imiquimod. The sequencing here drew on PBMCs, taken from a glioma patient whose treatment included an IDH1 peptide vaccine. This chain uses TRBV6-1 with TRBJ2-7, with a weak D call TRBD1 (5 bases). This TCR derives from a man aged 25-40 years with glioma. CDR3 loop: CAISLGQGYEQYF. As DNA, the CDR3 is TGTGCCATTTCTTTGGGGCAGGGCTACGAGCAGTACTTC.